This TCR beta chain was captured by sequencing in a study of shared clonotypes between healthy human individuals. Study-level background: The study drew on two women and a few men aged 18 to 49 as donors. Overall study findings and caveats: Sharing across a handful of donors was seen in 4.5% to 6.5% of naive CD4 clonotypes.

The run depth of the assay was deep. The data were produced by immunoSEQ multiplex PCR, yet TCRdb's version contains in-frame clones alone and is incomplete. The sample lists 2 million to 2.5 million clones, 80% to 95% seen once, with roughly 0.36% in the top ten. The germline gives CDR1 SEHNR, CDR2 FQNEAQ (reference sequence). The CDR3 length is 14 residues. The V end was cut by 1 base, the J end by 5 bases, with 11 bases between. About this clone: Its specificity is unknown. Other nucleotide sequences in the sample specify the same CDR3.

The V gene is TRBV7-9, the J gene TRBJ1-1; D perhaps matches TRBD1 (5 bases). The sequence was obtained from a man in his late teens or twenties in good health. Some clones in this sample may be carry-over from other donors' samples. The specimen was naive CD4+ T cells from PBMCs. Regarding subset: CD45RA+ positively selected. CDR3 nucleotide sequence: TGTGCCAGCAGCTTAGGGCGGGGGAGGACTGAAGCTTTCTTT. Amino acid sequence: CASSLGRGRTEAFF.